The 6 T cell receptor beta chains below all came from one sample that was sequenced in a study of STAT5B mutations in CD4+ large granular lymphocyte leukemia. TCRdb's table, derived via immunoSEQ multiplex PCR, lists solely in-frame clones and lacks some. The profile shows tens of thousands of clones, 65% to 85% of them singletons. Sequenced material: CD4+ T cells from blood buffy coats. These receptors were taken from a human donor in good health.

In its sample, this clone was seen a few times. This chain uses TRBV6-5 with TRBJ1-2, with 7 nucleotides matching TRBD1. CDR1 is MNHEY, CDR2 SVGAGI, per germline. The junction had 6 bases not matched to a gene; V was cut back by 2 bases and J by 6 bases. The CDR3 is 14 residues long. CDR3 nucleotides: TGTGCCAGCAGTTACCTAGGGGGCGCGAATGGCTACACCTTC. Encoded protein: CASSYLGGANGYTF.

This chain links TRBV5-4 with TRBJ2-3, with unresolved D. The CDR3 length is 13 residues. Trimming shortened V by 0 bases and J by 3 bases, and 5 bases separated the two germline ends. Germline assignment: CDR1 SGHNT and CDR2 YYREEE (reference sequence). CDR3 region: CASSLAGTDTQYF. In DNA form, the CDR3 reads TGTGCCAGCAGCTTGGCTGGAACAGATACGCAGTATTTT.

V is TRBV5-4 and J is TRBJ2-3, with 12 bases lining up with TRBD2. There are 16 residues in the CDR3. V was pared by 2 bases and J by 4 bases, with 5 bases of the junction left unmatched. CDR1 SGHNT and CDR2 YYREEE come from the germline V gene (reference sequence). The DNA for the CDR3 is TGTGCCAGCAGCTTTAAGCTAGCGGGGGGGGCAGATACGCAGTATTTT. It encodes CASSFKLAGGADTQYF.

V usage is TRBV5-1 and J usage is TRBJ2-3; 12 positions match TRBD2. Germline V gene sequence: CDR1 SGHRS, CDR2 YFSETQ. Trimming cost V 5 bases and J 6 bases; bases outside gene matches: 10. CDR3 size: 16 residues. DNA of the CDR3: TGCGCCAGCAGAGCGGGACTAGCGGGCTCCCTGGATACGCAGTATTTT. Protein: CASRAGLAGSLDTQYF.

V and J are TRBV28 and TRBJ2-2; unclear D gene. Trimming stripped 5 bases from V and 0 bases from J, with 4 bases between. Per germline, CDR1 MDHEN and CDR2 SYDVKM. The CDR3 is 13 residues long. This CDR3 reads CASSPTNTGELFF. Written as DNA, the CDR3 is TGTGCCAGCAGTCCAACGAACACCGGGGAGCTGTTTTTT.

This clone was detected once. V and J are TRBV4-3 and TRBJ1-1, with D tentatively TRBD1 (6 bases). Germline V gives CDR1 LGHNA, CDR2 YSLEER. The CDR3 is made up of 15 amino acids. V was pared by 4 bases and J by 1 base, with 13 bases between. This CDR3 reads CASSRADSTNTEAFF. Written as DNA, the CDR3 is TGCGCCAGCAGCCGGGCGGACAGTACGAACACTGAAGCTTTCTTT.